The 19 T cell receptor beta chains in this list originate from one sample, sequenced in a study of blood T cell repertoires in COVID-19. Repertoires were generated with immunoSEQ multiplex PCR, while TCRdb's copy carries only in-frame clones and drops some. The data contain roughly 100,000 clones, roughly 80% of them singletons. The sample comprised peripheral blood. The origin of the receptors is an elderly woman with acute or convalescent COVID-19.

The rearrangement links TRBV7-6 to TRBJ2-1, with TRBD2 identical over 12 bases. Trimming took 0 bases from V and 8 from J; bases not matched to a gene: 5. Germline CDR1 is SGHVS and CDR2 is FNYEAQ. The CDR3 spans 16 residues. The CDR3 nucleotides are TGTGCCAGCAGCTTAGCGCTGGCTAGCGGGAGGGATGAGCAGTTCTTC. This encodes CASSLALASGRDEQFF. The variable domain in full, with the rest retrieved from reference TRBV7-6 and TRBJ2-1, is GAGVSQSPRYKVTKRGQDVALRCDPISGHVSLYWYRQALGQGPEFLTYFNYEAQQDKSGLPNDRFSAERPEGSISTLTIQRTEQRDSAMYRCASSLALASGRDEQFFGPGTRLTVL.

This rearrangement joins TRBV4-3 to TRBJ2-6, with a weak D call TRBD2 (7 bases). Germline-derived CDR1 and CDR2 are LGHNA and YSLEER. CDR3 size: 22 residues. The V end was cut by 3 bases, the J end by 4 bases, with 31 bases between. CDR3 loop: CASSHGGGVTGPGAAGANVLTF. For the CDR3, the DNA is TGCGCCAGCAGCCACGGTGGGGGGGTGACGGGACCGGGGGCTGCGGGGGCCAACGTCCTGACTTTC.

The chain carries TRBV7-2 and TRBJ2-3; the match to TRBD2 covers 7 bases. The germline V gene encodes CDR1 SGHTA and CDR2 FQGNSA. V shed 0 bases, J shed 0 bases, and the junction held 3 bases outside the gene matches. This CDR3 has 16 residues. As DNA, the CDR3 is TGTGCCAGCAGCTTAGCGCCCGGGGGGAGCACAGATACGCAGTATTTT. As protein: CASSLAPGGSTDTQYF.

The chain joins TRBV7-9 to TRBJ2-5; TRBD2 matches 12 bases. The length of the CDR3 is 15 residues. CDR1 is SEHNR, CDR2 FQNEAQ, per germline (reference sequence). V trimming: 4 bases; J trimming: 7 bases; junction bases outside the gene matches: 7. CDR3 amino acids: CASSSPLAGGVTQYF. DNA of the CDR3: TGTGCCAGCAGCTCCCCGCTAGCGGGAGGGGTGACCCAGTACTTC.

The CDR3 region is CASSRRDRGGNQPQHF. The CDR3 region has the DNA TGTGCCAGCTCACGGCGGGACAGGGGAGGCAATCAGCCCCAGCATTTT. The rearrangement joins TRBV18 to TRBJ1-5, with TRBD1 matching over 10 bases. Germline-derived CDR1 and CDR2 are KGHSH and LQKENI. The CDR3 totals 16 residues. Germline trimming cut 4 bases from V and 2 bases from J; bases unmatched to any gene: 5.

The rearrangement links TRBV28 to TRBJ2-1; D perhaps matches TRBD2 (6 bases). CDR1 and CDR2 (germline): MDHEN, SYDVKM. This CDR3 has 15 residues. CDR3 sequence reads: CVCASGWGVYNEQFF. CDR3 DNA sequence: TGTGTCTGTGCCAGCGGTTGGGGGGTTTACAATGAGCAGTTCTTC.

CDR3 region: CASSHGLGYTF. CDR3 DNA: TGCGCCAGCAGCCACGGACTTGGCTACACCTTC. The rearrangement joins TRBV4-1 to TRBJ1-2; D is unclear. From germline, CDR1 is MGHRA and CDR2 YSYEKL. The V and J ends lost 3 bases and 7 bases respectively, with 6 bases between them. The CDR3 consists of 11 residues.

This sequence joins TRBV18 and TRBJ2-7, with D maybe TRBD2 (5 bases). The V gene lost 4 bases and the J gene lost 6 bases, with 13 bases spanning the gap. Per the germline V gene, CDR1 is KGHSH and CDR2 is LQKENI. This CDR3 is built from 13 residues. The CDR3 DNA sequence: TGTGCCAGCTCACAATACTCAGGAGGCGAGCAGTACTTC. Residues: CASSQYSGGEQYF.

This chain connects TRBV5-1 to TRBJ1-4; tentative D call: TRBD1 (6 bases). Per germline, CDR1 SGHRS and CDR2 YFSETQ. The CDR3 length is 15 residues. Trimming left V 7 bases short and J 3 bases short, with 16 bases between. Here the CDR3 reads CASGPGGPSNEKLFF. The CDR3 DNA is TGCGCCAGCGGCCCGGGGGGCCCATCTAATGAAAAACTGTTTTTT.

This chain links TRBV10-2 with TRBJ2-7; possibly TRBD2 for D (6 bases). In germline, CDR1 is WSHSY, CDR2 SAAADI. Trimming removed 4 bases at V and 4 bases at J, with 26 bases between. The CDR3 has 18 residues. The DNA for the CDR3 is TGCGCCAGCAGTGTACGAACCGTAGATAGACTAGACAAATACGAGCAGTACGTC. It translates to CASSVRTVDRLDKYEQYV.

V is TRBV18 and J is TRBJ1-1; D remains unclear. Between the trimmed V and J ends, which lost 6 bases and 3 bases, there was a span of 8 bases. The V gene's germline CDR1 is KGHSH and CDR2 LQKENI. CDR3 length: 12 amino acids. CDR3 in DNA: TGTGCCAGCTCCCGAGAACACACTGAAGCTTTCTTT. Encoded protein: CASSREHTEAFF.

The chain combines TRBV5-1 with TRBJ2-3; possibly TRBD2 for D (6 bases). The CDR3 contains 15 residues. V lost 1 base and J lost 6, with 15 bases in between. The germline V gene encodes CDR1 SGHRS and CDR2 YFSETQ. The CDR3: CASSLSGRGLDTQYF. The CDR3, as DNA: TGCGCCAGCAGCTTGTCGGGACGGGGGTTGGATACGCAGTATTTT.

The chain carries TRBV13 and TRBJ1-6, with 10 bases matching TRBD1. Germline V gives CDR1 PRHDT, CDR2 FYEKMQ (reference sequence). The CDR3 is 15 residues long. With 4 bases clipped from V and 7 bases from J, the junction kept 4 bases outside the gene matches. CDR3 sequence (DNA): TGTGCCAGCAGCTCGACAGGGGGCTTAAATTCACCCCTCCACTTT. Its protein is CASSSTGGLNSPLHF. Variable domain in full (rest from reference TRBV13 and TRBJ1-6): AAGVIQSPRHLIKEKRETATLKCYPIPRHDTVYWYQQGPGQDPQFLISFYEKMQSDKGSIPDRFSAQQFSDYHSELNMSSLELGDSALYFCASSSTGGLNSPLHFGNGTRLTVT.

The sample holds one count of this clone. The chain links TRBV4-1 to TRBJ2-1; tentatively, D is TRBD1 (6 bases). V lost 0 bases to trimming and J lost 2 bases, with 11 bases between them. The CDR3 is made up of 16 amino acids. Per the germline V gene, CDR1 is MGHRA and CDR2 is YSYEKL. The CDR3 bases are TGCGCCAGCAGCCAAGAAGGGCAGGGGACCTACAATGAGCAGTTCTTC. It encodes CASSQEGQGTYNEQFF.

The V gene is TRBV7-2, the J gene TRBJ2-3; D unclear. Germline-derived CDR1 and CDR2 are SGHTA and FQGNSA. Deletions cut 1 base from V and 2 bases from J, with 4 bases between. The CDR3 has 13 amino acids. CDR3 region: CASSLGLTDTQYF. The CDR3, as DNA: TGTGCCAGCAGCTTAGGACTCACAGATACGCAGTATTTT.

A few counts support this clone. The CDR3 spells CASSYGLAGAGEQYF. CDR3 in DNA: TGTGCCAGCAGCTACGGACTAGCGGGAGCAGGAGAGCAGTACTTC. This rearrangement joins TRBV9 to TRBJ2-7; 13 bases match TRBD2. This CDR3 region has 15 residues. Germline loops: CDR1 SGDLS, CDR2 YYNGEE. Trimming removed 4 bases from V and 7 bases from J; junction bases left unmatched: 8.

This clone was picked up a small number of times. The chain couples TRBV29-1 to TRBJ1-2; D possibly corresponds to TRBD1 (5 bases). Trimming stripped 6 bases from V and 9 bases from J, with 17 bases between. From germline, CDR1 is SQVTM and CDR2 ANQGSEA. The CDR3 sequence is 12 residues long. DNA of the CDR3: TGCAGCGTGGGCGGGGGGGAGTCTAGCTACACCTTC. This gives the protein CSVGGGESSYTF.

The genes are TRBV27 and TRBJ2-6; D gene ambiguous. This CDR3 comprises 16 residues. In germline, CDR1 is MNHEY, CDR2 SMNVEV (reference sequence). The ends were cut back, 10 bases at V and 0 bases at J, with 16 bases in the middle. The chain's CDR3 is CATRGSGSSGANVLTF. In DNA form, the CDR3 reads TGTGCCACTCGTGGGTCAGGCAGCTCTGGGGCCAACGTCCTGACTTTC.

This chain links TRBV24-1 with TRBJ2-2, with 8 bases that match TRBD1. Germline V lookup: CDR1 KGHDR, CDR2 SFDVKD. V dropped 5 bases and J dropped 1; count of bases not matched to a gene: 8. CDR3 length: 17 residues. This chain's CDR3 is CATSGRPGQENTGELFF. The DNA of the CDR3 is TGTGCCACCAGTGGGAGGCCGGGACAGGAGAACACCGGGGAGCTGTTTTTT.